Below, one T cell receptor (beta chain) is given with its context. Here immunoSEQ multiplex PCR was the method, and the copy in TCRdb shows in-frame clones only, minus some. The sample consists of roughly 2.5 million clones, 90% to 95% of them appearing once. This sample was taken from a study of shared clonotypes between healthy human individuals. The CDR3 runs to 15 residues. Germline CDR1 reads SQVTM; CDR2 reads ANQGSEA. Trimming pared 0 bases from V and 2 bases from J, leaving 12 bases between. This TCR came from a man aged 18 to 29 in good health. This chain uses TRBV29-1 with TRBJ2-3, with TRBD1 as a possible D gene (5 bases). Sequencing input: naive CD4+ T cells sorted from blood. Subset given: CD45RA+ positively selected. The CDR3 protein is CSVEDRDSYTDTQYF. CDR3 coding DNA: TGCAGCGTTGAAGATAGAGACAGTTACACAGATACGCAGTATTTT.